The source of this T cell receptor beta chain is a study of T cells in Graves' hyperthyroidism and ophthalmopathy. The study, taken as a whole, reports: In blood, most of the thyroid clonotypes expanded above 0.001 were also present. Ophthalmopathy, which appeared later, was predicted by the model a median 6.5 months before onset.

RNA transcripts gave rise to amplified TCR beta CDR3 regions. RT-PCR in the first round (using the HTBI primer set) targeted the TCR CDR3. TCRdb itself ran the multiplex PCR reads through MiXCR, one entry per CDR3 protein. Of under 250,000 distinct CDR3 sequences in the sample, approximately 25% were seen once. This clonotype occurred a few times. Its antigen remains unknown. The CDR3 contains 12 residues. Between the trimmed V and J ends, which lost 3 bases and 1 base, there was a span of 6 bases. Germline lookup yields CDR1 GTSNPN and CDR2 SVGIG (reference sequence). Each person with ophthalmopathy scored at least 3 on the Clinical Activity Score, reached NOSPECS grade 4 or higher, and had been ill under 3 months. The diagnostic basis comprised clinical symptoms, serum thyroxine and TRAb, thyroid ultrasound and orbital computed tomography.

The receptor was derived from a woman aged 40 to 50 with Graves' ophthalmopathy. The gene calls are TRBV30 and TRBJ1-1; D ambiguous. The sequencing input was blood. The CDR3 region has the DNA TGTGCCTGGAGACACTCGAACACTGAAGCTTTCTTT. Encoded protein: CAWRHSNTEAFF.